The rows below give T cell receptor beta chains drawn from one sample of a study of T-cell memory formation after mild COVID-19. TCRdb ran MiXCR on the 5' RACE reads and lists one entry per CDR3 protein. The sample yields roughly 500,000 distinct CDR3 sequences, around 21% seen once. The sequencing input was PBMCs or a T cell subset sorted from them (not recorded which). The receptors come from an adult woman who had mild COVID-19 (a few samples of this study predate the infection). Cell type and time point are not known. The CDR3 runs from the conserved cysteine through the conserved F or W. Each record gives: V gene, J gene, D gene, clone size, CDR3 DNA, CDR3 protein. D genes are given only for firm matches. Size values are once, few and many counts, or a class for expanded clones, and some rows have none.

TRBV9	TRBJ1-3	NA	NA	TGTGCCAGCAGCGTAGGAAGCCTTTCTGGGGGAAACACCATATATTTT	CASSVGSLSGGNTIYF
TRBV10-2	TRBJ2-2	TRBD1	NA	TGCGCCAGCGAAAGCGTTCGTGGACAGGGCGCCGGGGAGCTGTTTTTT	CASESVRGQGAGELFF
TRBV10-3	TRBJ2-1	TRBD1	NA	TGTGCCATCAGCGGGACAGCGGACAATGAGCAGTTCTTC	CAISGTADNEQFF
TRBV11-2	TRBJ2-3	TRBD2	few	TGTGCCAGCAGCACGACTAGCGGGGGACCCCACACAGATACGCAGTATTTT	CASSTTSGGPHTDTQYF
TRBV6-2/TRBV6-3	TRBJ2-7	NA	few	TGTGCCAGCAGTTTCGGGGAAGGGATCGAGCAGTACTTC	CASSFGEGIEQYF
TRBV3-1	TRBJ1-3	NA	many	TGTGCCAGCAGCCAGATGATGGACAGTGGAAACACCATATATTTT	CASSQMMDSGNTIYF
TRBV18	TRBJ2-2	NA	NA	TGTGCCAGCTCACCACCGTCTTTTTCCGGGGAGTTGTTTTTT	CASSPPSFSGELFF
TRBV6-6	TRBJ2-2	TRBD2	few	TGTGCCAGCACTGCGGGAGGGAACACCGGGGAGCTGTTTTTT	CASTAGGNTGELFF
TRBV7-9	TRBJ2-7	TRBD2	NA	TGTGCCAGCAGCTTACCCGGCGGGAGGCACGAGCAGTACTTC	CASSLPGGRHEQYF
TRBV6-4	TRBJ2-7	NA	NA	TGTGCCAGCAGTGAACAGGCAGGGAGCGAGCAGTACTTC	CASSEQAGSEQYF
TRBV7-2	TRBJ2-1	TRBD2	NA	TGTGCCAGCAGCGTCGGTCCAGCGGGAGACCCCTACAATGAGCAGTTCTTC	CASSVGPAGDPYNEQFF
TRBV3-1	TRBJ2-6	NA	NA	TGTGCCAGCGCCTTAAGTAGGGCCAACGTCCTGACTTTC	CASALSRANVLTF
TRBV2	TRBJ2-2	NA	NA	TGTGCCAGCAGTGAGGGGGCGCCTGGGGAGCTGTTTTTT	CASSEGAPGELFF
TRBV7-6	TRBJ2-1	TRBD1	few	TGTGCCAGCAGCCCAGACAGGGGTTTGTCCTACAATGAGCAGTTCTTC	CASSPDRGLSYNEQFF
TRBV18	TRBJ1-1	TRBD1	many	TGTGCCAGCCAACAGGGGAGGAACACTGAAGCTTTCTTT	CASQQGRNTEAFF
TRBV12-3/TRBV12-4	TRBJ1-1	NA	few	TGTGCCAGCAGTCGGCTAGAGGTAACTGAAGCTTTCTTT	CASSRLEVTEAFF
TRBV5-1	TRBJ2-3	TRBD2	NA	TGCGCCAGCAGCTTGTCTAGCGGGGGGTTCACAGATACGCAGTATTTT	CASSLSSGGFTDTQYF
TRBV5-1	TRBJ2-1	TRBD2	NA	TGCGCCAGCAGCTTGGCGGGACTAGCTTACGATGAGCAGTTCTTC	CASSLAGLAYDEQFF
TRBV6-2/TRBV6-3	TRBJ1-1	NA	NA	TGTGCCAGCAGTGCCGCAGGGTCGGGCACTGAAGCTTTCTTT	CASSAAGSGTEAFF
TRBV20-1	TRBJ1-2	NA	NA	TGCAGTGCTAGAGATTTAGACAGGAGGGGGGATAACTATGGCTACACCTTC	CSARDLDRRGDNYGYTF
TRBV28	TRBJ2-3	TRBD2	few	TGTGCCAGCAGACTCAGTAGCGGGGGGACCTACACAGATACGCAGTATTTT	CASRLSSGGTYTDTQYF
TRBV2	TRBJ2-7	TRBD2	few	TGTGCCAGCAGCTATAGCGGGAGTGAATACGAGCAGTACTTC	CASSYSGSEYEQYF
TRBV19	TRBJ1-1	NA	NA	TGTGCCAGTAGTATGGGACCGCTGCCCCTCTCTGAAGCTTTCTTT	CASSMGPLPLSEAFF
TRBV7-6	TRBJ2-2	NA	few	TGTGCCAGCAGCGCTGGACAGCCGTACACCGGGGAGCTGTTTTTT	CASSAGQPYTGELFF
TRBV5-4	TRBJ2-7	NA	many	TGTGCCAGCAGCTTGTGGCCAAAATACTACGAGCAGTACTTC	CASSLWPKYYEQYF
TRBV7-3	TRBJ2-1	NA	NA	TGTGCCAGCAGCTTCCGTCCCATGGGGAGCATAGGAGGGTACAATGAGCAGTTCTTC	CASSFRPMGSIGGYNEQFF
TRBV7-2	TRBJ2-5	TRBD2	NA	TGTGCCAGCAGCTCGGGGGGATATGGGACCCAGTACTTC	CASSSGGYGTQYF
TRBV12-3/TRBV12-4	TRBJ2-5	NA	few	TGTGCCAGCAGTTTCAATCGGCCGCTCGAGACCCAGTACTTC	CASSFNRPLETQYF
TRBV5-1	TRBJ2-1	TRBD1	few	TGCGCCAGCAGCTTAGAAGCGGGACAGGGGAACAATGAGCAGTTCTTC	CASSLEAGQGNNEQFF
TRBV10-3	TRBJ2-5	NA	few	TGTGCCTCAAGGAGGGATAAGTCGAGAGAGACCCAGTACTTC	CASRRDKSRETQYF
TRBV30	TRBJ2-1	TRBD2	few	TGTGCCTGGAGTGCCCGCTGGGGGGGTGAGCAGTTCTTC	CAWSARWGGEQFF
TRBV7-2	TRBJ2-5	TRBD2	few	TGTGCCAGCAGCTTATCCGGGACTAGCGTGGAGACCCAGTACTTC	CASSLSGTSVETQYF
TRBV5-1	TRBJ2-7	TRBD1	few	TGCGCCAGCAGCTGGGGACAGGGGCCCTACGAGCAGTACTTC	CASSWGQGPYEQYF
TRBV18	TRBJ2-3	NA	NA	TGTGCCAGCTCACCTACCCGGGGGGCTGGGACAGATACGCAGTATTTT	CASSPTRGAGTDTQYF
TRBV30	TRBJ1-2	NA	NA	TGTGCCTGGAGCGAGCAGACAGGATCAGGCTACACCTTC	CAWSEQTGSGYTF
TRBV20-1	TRBJ2-7	TRBD2	few	TGCAGTGCTAGAGTCGCCAGCGGGGTGTACGAGCAGTACTTC	CSARVASGVYEQYF
TRBV7-2	TRBJ1-2	NA	NA	TGTGCCAGCAGCCAGTACGTGGTGGGGGCCTATGGCTACACCTTC	CASSQYVVGAYGYTF
TRBV3-1	TRBJ2-7	NA	NA	TGTGCCAGCAGCCAGGGATTCTCCTACGAGCAGTACTTC	CASSQGFSYEQYF
TRBV10-3	TRBJ2-7	TRBD1	few	TGTGCCATCAGTGAGTCTGAGGACAGGGGCTACGAGCAGTACTTC	CAISESEDRGYEQYF
TRBV2	TRBJ2-1	TRBD2	NA	TGTGCCAGCAGTGAGGGAGGACTAGCGGGAGTCAATGAGCAGTTCTTC	CASSEGGLAGVNEQFF
TRBV5-1	TRBJ2-2	TRBD1	once	TGCGCCAGCAGCTTTACAGGGGGCACCGGGGAGCTGTTTTTT	CASSFTGGTGELFF
TRBV10-3	TRBJ2-5	NA	few	TGTGCCATCAGTGAGTACGGGACTCCCAGGGAGACCCAGTACTTC	CAISEYGTPRETQYF
TRBV10-3	TRBJ2-7	TRBD1	once	TGTGCCATGGCCCAGGGGGACGGGATCTACGAGCAGTACTTC	CAMAQGDGIYEQYF
TRBV28	TRBJ2-3	NA	few	TGTGCCAGCAGTTTCCTCTCGGGCACAGATACGCAGTATTTT	CASSFLSGTDTQYF
TRBV20-1	TRBJ2-5	TRBD1	NA	TGCAGTGCTAGATGGGGTAGGGGGCCCGATAAAGAGACCCAGTACTTC	CSARWGRGPDKETQYF
TRBV2	TRBJ1-5	NA	NA	TGTGCCAGCAGTGAAGATCGTGGTCAGCCCCAGCATTTT	CASSEDRGQPQHF
TRBV12-3/TRBV12-4	TRBJ2-2	NA	NA	TGTGCCAGCAGTTCCCAGACGGGGCGCACCGGGGAGCTGTTTTTT	CASSSQTGRTGELFF
TRBV30	TRBJ1-6	NA	once	TGTGCCTGGAGTTACTTAGGGGGGCGCGGTGGTAATTCACCCCTCCACTTT	CAWSYLGGRGGNSPLHF
TRBV9	TRBJ2-6	NA	few	TGTGCCAGCAGCGTAGAAGTCGCCAGGGCCGCTGGGGCCAACGTCCTGACTTTC	CASSVEVARAAGANVLTF
TRBV5-1	TRBJ2-4	NA	NA	TGCGCCAGCAGCTCGATACAGGGTTTCGCTCAGTACTTC	CASSSIQGFAQYF
TRBV29-1	TRBJ2-7	TRBD1	NA	TGCAGCGTTGAGGACAGGGGAAGGTACGAGCAGTACTTC	CSVEDRGRYEQYF